This T cell receptor beta chain came from a study of blood T cell repertoires in COVID-19. This CDR3 contains 16 residues. V was cut by 1 base and J by 7 bases, with 14 bases left in between. Germline V gene sequence: CDR1 LNHNV, CDR2 YYDKDF (reference sequence). Clones were sequenced by immunoSEQ multiplex PCR, and TCRdb holds only the in-frame ones, with some missing. The data show 200,000 to 250,000 clones, roughly 82% seen once. Sequences were obtained from peripheral blood. The sequence came from a middle-aged man with active or convalescent COVID-19. This sequence joins TRBV15 and TRBJ1-6, with D hard to call. CDR3 in amino acids: CATSRAPGAENSPLHF. As DNA, the CDR3 is TGTGCCACCAGCAGAGCCCCGGGAGCGGAGAATTCACCCCTCCACTTT.